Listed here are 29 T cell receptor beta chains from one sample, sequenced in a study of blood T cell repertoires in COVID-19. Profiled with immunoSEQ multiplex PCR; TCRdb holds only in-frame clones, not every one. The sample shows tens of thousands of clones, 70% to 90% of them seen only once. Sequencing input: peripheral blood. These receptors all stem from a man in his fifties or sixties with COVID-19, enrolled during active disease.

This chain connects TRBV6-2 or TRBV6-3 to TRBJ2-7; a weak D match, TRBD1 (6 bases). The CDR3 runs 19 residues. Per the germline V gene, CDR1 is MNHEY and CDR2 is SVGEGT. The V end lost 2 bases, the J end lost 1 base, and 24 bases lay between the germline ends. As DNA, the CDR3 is TGTGCCAGCAGTTACCCCACTCCAGATGGACAGCGCTTTTCCTACGAGCAGTACTTC. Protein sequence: CASSYPTPDGQRFSYEQYF.

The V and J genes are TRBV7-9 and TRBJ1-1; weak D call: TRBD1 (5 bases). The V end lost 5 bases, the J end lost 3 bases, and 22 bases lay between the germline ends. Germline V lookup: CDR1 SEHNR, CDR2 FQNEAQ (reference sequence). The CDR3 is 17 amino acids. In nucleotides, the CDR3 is TGTGCCAGCAGCCCTGCTTACGTGGTCAGGGCGGACACTGAAGCTTTCTTT. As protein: CASSPAYVVRADTEAFF. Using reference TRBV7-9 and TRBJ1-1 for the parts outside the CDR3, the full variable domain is DTGVSQNPRHKITKRGQNVTFRCDPISEHNRLYWYRQTLGQGPEFLTYFQNEAQLEKSRLLSDRFSAERPKGSFSTLEIQRTEQGDSAMYLCASSPAYVVRADTEAFFGQGTRLTVV.

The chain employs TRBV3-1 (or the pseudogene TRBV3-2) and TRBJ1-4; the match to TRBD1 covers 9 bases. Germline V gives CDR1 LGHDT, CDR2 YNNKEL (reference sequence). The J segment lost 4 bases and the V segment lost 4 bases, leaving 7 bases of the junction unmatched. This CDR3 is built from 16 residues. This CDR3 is CASSPGQGTNNEKLFF. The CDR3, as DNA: TGTGCCAGCAGCCCTGGACAGGGGACGAATAATGAAAAACTGTTTTTT.

The CDR3, as DNA: TGTGCCAGCAGCAAATCCGGGAGGGGGGAGACCCAGTACTTC. Translation gives CASSKSGRGETQYF. J is TRBJ2-5 and V is TRBV21-1; the table gives TRBD2 as D, unverified against the DNA. TRBV21-1 is a pseudogene. The CDR3 has 14 residues.

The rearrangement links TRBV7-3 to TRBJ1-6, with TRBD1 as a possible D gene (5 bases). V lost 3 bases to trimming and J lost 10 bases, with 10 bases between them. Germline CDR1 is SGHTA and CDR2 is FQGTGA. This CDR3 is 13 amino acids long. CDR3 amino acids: CASSLQGTSPLHF. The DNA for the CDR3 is TGTGCCAGCAGCTTGCAGGGAACCTCACCCCTCCACTTT. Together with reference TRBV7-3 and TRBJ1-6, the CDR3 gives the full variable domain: GAGVSQTPSNKVTEKGKYVELRCDPISGHTALYWYRQSLGQGPEFLIYFQGTGAADDSGLPNDRFFAVRPEGSVSTLKIQRTERGDSAVYLCASSLQGTSPLHFGNGTRLTVT.

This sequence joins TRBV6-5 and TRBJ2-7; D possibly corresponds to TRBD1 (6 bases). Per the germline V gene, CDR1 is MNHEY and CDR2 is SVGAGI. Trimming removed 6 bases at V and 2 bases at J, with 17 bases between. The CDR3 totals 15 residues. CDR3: CASSTIPGDPYEQYF. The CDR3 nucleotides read TGTGCCAGCAGCACCATTCCAGGGGATCCCTACGAGCAGTACTTC.

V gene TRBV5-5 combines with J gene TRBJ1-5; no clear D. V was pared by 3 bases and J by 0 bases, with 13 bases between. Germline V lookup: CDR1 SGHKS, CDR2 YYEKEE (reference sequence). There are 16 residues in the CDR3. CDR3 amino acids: CASSSHTGNSNQPQHF. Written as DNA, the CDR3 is TGTGCCAGCAGCTCGCATACGGGGAATAGCAATCAGCCCCAGCATTTT.

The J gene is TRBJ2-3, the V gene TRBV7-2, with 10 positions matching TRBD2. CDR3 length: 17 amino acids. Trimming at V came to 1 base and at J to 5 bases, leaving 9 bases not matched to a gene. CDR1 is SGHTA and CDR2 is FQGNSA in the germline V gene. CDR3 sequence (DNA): TGTGCCAGCAGCTTAGTCTATTTAGCGGGGGGCCAAGATACGCAGTATTTT. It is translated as CASSLVYLAGGQDTQYF.

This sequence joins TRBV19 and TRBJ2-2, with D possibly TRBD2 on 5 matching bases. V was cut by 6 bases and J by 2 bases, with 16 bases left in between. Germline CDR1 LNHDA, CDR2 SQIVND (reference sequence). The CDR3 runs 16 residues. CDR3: CASSVWSGSNTGELFF. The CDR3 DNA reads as TGTGCCAGTAGCGTTTGGTCGGGAAGTAACACCGGGGAGCTGTTTTTT. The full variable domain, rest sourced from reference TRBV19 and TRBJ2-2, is DGGITQSPKYLFRKEGQNVTLSCEQNLNHDAMYWYRQDPGQGLRLIYYSQIVNDFQKGDIAEGYSVSREKKESFPLTVTSAQKNPTAFYLCASSVWSGSNTGELFFGEGSRLTVL.

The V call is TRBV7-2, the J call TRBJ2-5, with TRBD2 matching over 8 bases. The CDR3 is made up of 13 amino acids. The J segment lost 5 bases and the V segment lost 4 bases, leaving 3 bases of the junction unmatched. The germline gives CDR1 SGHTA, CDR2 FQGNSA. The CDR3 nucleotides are TGTGCCAGCAGCTCCGGACTAGCCGAGACCCAGTACTTC. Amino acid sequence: CASSSGLAETQYF. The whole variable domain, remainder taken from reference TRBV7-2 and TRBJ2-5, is GAGVSQSPSNKVTEKGKDVELRCDPISGHTALYWYRQSLGQGLEFLIYFQGNSAPDKSGLPSDRFSAERTGGSVSTLTIQRTQQEDSAVYLCASSSGLAETQYFGPGTRLLVL.

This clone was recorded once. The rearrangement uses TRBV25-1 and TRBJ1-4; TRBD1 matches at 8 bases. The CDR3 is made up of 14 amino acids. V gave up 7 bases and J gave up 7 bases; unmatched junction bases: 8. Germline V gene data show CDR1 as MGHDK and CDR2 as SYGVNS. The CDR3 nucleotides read TGTGCCAGCACCTCGACAGGGGTGGGTGAAAAACTGTTTTTT. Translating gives CASTSTGVGEKLFF.

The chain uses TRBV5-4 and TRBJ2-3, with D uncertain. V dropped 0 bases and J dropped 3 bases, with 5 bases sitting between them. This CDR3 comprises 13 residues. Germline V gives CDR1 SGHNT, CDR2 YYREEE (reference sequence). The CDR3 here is CASSLAQTDTQYF. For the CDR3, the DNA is TGTGCCAGCAGCTTGGCCCAGACAGATACGCAGTATTTT.

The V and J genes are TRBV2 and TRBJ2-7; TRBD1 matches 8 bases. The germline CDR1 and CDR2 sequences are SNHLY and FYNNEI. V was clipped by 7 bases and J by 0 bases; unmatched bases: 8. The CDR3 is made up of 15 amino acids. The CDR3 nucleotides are TGTGCCAGCACCCAAGGGGACAGGAACTCCTACGAGCAGTACTTC. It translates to CASTQGDRNSYEQYF.

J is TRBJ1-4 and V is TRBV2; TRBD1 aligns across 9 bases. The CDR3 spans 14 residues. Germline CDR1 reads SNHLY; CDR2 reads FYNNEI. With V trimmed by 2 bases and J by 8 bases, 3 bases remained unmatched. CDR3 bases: TGTGCCAGCAGTGAATGGGACAGGGAGGAAAAACTGTTTTTT. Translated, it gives CASSEWDREEKLFF.

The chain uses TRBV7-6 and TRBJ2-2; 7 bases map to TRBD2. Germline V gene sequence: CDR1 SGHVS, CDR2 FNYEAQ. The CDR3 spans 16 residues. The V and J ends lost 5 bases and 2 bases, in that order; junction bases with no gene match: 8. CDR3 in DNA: TGTGCCAGCAGCCGCGGGGGAGCGGGAAACACCGGGGAGCTGTTTTTT. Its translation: CASSRGGAGNTGELFF.

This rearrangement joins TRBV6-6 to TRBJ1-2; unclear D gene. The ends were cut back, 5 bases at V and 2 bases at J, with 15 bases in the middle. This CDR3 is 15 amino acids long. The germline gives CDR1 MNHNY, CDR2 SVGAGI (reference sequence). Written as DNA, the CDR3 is TGTGCCAGCAGTCCCCGGGAGGTGGCGAACTATGGCTACACCTTC. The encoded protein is CASSPREVANYGYTF.

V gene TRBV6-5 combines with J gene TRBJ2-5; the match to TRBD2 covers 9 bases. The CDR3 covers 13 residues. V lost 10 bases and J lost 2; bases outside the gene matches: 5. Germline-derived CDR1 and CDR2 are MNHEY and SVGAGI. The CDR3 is CATGAGGQETQYF. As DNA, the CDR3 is TGTGCCACCGGAGCGGGGGGACAAGAGACCCAGTACTTC.

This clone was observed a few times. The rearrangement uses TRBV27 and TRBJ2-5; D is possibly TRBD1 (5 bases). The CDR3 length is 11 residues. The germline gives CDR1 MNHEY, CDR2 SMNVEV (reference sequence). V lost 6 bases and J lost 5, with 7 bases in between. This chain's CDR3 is CASSYRETQYF. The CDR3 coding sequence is TGTGCCAGCAGCTACAGGGAGACCCAGTACTTC.

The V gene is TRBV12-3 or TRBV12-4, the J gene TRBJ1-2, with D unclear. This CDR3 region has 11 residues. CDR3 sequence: CLFTPLYGYTF. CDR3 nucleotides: TGTTTATTTACACCGTTATATGGCTACACCTTC.

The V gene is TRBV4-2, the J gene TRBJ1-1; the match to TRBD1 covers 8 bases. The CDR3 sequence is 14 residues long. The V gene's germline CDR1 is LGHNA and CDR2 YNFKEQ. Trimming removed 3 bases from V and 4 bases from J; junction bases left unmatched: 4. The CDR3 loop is CASSQLTGGTEAFF. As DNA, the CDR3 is TGTGCCAGCAGCCAGCTCACAGGGGGCACTGAAGCTTTCTTT.

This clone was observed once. The CDR3 DNA reads as TGTGCTAGTGGAAAGCTCCGACAGGGCTACAATGAGCAGTTCTTC. Its protein is CASGKLRQGYNEQFF. The V gene is TRBV12-5, the J gene TRBJ2-1; 7 nucleotides match TRBD1. Germline-derived CDR1 and CDR2 are LGHNT and FRNRAP. J lost 3 bases, V lost 6 bases, and 8 bases had no gene match. The CDR3 has 15 amino acids.

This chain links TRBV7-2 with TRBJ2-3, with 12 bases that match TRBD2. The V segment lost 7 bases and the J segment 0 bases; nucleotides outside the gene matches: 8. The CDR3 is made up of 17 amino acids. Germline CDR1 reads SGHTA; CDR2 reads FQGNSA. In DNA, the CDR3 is TGTGCCAGCAATCGGAGACTAGCGGGGGAGAGCACAGATACGCAGTATTTT. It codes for CASNRRLAGESTDTQYF.

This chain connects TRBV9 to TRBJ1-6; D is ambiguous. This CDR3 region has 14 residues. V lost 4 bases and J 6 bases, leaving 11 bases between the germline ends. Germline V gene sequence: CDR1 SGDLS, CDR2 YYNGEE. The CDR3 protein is CASSPGVGNSPLHF. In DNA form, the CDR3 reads TGTGCCAGCAGCCCCGGGGTGGGTAATTCACCCCTCCACTTT. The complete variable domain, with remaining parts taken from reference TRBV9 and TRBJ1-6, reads DSGVTQTPKHLITATGQRVTLRCSPRSGDLSVYWYQQSLDQGLQFLIQYYNGEERAKGNILERFSAQQFPDLHSELNLSSLELGDSALYFCASSPGVGNSPLHFGNGTRLTVT.

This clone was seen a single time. CDR3 nucleotide sequence: TGTGCCAGTAGTACAATTACCGGGACTAGCGGGGGAGAGACCCAGTACTTC. Its translation is CASSTITGTSGGETQYF. The J gene is TRBJ2-5, the V gene TRBV19; TRBD2 matches at 14 bases. This CDR3 has 17 amino acids. Germline CDR1 and CDR2: LNHDA and SQIVND (reference sequence). The junction had 8 bases not matched to a gene; V was cut back by 4 bases and J by 4 bases.

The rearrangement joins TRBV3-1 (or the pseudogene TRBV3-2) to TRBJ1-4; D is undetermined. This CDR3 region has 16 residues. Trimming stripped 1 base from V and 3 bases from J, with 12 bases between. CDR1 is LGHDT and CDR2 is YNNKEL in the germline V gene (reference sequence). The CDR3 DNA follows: TGTGCCAGCAGCCAAGTACTACTTGGATCTAATGAAAAACTGTTTTTT. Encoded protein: CASSQVLLGSNEKLFF.

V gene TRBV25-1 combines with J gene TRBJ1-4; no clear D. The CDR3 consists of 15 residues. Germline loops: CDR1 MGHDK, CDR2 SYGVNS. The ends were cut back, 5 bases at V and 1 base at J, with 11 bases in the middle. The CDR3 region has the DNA TGTGCCAGCAGTTCCCTCGGGGTAACTAATGAAAAACTGTTTTTT. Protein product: CASSSLGVTNEKLFF.

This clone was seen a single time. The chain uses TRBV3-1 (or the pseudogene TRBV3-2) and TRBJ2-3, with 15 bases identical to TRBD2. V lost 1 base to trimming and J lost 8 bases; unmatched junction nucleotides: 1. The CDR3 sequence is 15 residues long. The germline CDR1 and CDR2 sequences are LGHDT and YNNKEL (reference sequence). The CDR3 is CASSQGTSGGGTQYF. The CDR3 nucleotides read TGTGCCAGCAGCCAAGGGACTAGCGGGGGGGGTACGCAGTATTTT.

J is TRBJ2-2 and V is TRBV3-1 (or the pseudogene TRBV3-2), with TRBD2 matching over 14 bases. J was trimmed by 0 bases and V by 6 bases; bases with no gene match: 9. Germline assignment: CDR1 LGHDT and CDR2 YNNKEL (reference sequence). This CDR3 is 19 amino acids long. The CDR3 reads CASSRTGLAGGANTGELFF. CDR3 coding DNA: TGTGCCAGCAGTCGAACCGGACTAGCGGGGGGAGCGAACACCGGGGAGCTGTTTTTT.

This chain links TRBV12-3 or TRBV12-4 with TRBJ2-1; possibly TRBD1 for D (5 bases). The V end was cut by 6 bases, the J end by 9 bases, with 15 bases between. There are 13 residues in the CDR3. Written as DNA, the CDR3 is TGTGCCAGCAGCCAGGGTACGTTTACTGAGCAGTTCTTC. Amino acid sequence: CASSQGTFTEQFF.